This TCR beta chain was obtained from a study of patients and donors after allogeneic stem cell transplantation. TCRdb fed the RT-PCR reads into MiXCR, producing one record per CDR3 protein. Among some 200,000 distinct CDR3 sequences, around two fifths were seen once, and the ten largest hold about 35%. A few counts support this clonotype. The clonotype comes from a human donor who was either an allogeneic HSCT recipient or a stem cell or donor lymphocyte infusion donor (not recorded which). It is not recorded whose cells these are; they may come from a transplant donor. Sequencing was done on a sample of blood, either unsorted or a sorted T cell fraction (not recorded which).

CDR3 DNA sequence: TGCAGTGCTAGAGTCCCAGTGGGACTATATGGCTACACCTTC. It yields the protein CSARVPVGLYGYTF. The rearrangement links TRBV20-1 to TRBJ1-2; perhaps TRBD1 as D (5 bases). Germline V lookup: CDR1 DFQATT, CDR2 SNEGSKA (reference sequence). The CDR3 is 14 residues long. With 1 base removed from V and 5 bases from J, the gap between germline ends came to 14 bases.